Listed below are T cell receptor beta chains from one sample, sequenced in a study of cytomegalovirus exposure and HLA in healthy donors. Profiled with immunoSEQ multiplex PCR; TCRdb holds only in-frame clones, not every one. This sample has 80,000 to 130,000 clones, with approximately 68% found just once. The material sequenced was PBMCs. These receptors all stem from a woman in her late teens or twenties in good health and CMV-seropositive. CDR3s include the opening cysteine and the closing phenylalanine or tryptophan. Each record gives: V gene, clone size, CDR3 length, J gene, CDR3 protein. A row's size may be missing; if present it is once, few, many or a size class.

V: TRBV5-1
size: .
length: 16
J: TRBJ2-7
CDR3: CASSSWRTSGNNEQYF

V: TRBV7-8
size: few
length: 15
J: TRBJ2-3
CDR3: CASSPGRGQTDTQYF

V: TRBV15
size: few
length: 14
J: TRBJ1-3
CDR3: CATSRGASGNTIYF

V: TRBV27
size: .
length: 16
J: TRBJ2-4
CDR3: CASSRGDREAKNIQYF

V: TRBV7-6
size: .
length: 15
J: TRBJ2-1
CDR3: CASSFRQGAYNEQFF

V: TRBV30
size: .
length: 14
J: TRBJ2-7
CDR3: CAWSDGTGEYEQYF

V: TRBV7-3
size: few
length: 14
J: TRBJ2-1
CDR3: CASSFRAVWDEQFF

V: TRBV28
size: .
length: 14
J: TRBJ2-3
CDR3: CASSLTGGTDTQYF

V: TRBV10-3
size: .
length: 17
J: TRBJ2-7
CDR3: CAISEPPWVGQRGEQYF

V: TRBV30
size: .
length: 11
J: TRBJ2-7
CDR3: CAWSVSYEQYF

V: TRBV27
size: .
length: 13
J: TRBJ2-1
CDR3: CASSSNRQNEQFF

V: TRBV5-1
size: .
length: 13
J: TRBJ2-3
CDR3: CASSSLAPDTQYF

V: TRBV6-5
size: .
length: 12
J: TRBJ1-1
CDR3: CASSSRTGGAFF

V: TRBV5-4
size: .
length: 14
J: TRBJ2-1
CDR3: CASSDSGTAYEQFF

V: TRBV10-2
size: few
length: 13
J: TRBJ2-3
CDR3: CASSVPRVDTQYF

V: TRBV11-3
size: .
length: 18
J: TRBJ2-1
CDR3: CASSHSSQRPSSYNEQFF

V: TRBV7-2
size: .
length: 14
J: TRBJ2-5
CDR3: CASSRDRLGETQYF

V: TRBV29-1
size: .
length: 12
J: .
CDR3: CSVHLQGDEQYF

V: TRBV6-5
size: .
length: 14
J: TRBJ2-5
CDR3: CASSSGLGGETQYF

V: TRBV4-2
size: few
length: 11
J: TRBJ2-1
CDR3: CASQGYNEQFF

V: TRBV9
size: once
length: 15
J: TRBJ1-1
CDR3: CASSPRGGEDTEAFF

V: TRBV9
size: few
length: 15
J: TRBJ2-7
CDR3: CASSVGTGLTYEQYF

V: TRBV2
size: .
length: 15
J: TRBJ2-7
CDR3: CASLGGSILLCEQYF

V: TRBV4-3
size: few
length: 13
J: TRBJ1-5
CDR3: CASSQGRAQPQHF

V: TRBV7-3
size: once
length: 16
J: TRBJ2-2
CDR3: CASSPRTSGSTGELFF

V: TRBV28
size: few
length: 17
J: TRBJ2-2
CDR3: CASSLSPVRRDTGELFF

V: TRBV7-9
size: .
length: 14
J: TRBJ2-2
CDR3: CASRPREGTGELFF

V: TRBV15
size: .
length: 16
J: TRBJ2-7
CDR3: CATSRDGDRLDYEQYF

V: TRBV28
size: .
length: 16
J: TRBJ1-1
CDR3: CASSLLPGGSRTEAFF

V: TRBV7-2
size: .
length: 13
J: TRBJ2-2
CDR3: CASSLALSGELFF

V: TRBV6-5
size: .
length: 15
J: TRBJ2-7
CDR3: CASSQGLALSYEQYF

V: TRBV6-5
size: few
length: 14
J: TRBJ1-4
CDR3: CASSLTGVAEKLFF

V: TRBV19
size: .
length: 13
J: TRBJ2-7
CDR3: CASSNPAEYEQYF

V: TRBV30
size: .
length: 15
J: TRBJ1-4
CDR3: CAWSSRRLVNEKLFF

V: TRBV6-5
size: .
length: 11
J: .
CDR3: CASGSVIEQYF

V: TRBV18
size: .
length: 14
J: TRBJ1-1
CDR3: CASSPTGVDTEAFF

V: TRBV18
size: .
length: 12
J: .
CDR3: CASSLYRDEQYF

V: TRBV5-1
size: .
length: 15
J: TRBJ2-2
CDR3: CASSLAATNTGELFF

V: TRBV6-5
size: .
length: 16
J: TRBJ2-2
CDR3: CASSYGRPSGGEELFF

V: TRBV4-1
size: .
length: 18
J: TRBJ2-3
CDR3: CASSPGTSAFTSTDTQYF

V: TRBV5-1
size: .
length: 14
J: TRBJ2-3
CDR3: CASSLVDYSDTQYF